This T cell receptor (beta chain) was retrieved from a study of identical twins. Whole-study findings and limits: Shared out-of-frame alpha sequences (those common to twins) showed excess low generation probability.

With 4 bases clipped from V and 7 bases from J, the junction kept 14 bases outside the gene matches. Germline CDR1 and CDR2: MGHRA and YSYEKL. This CDR3 region has 17 residues. One entry per CDR3 protein, called by TCRdb with MiXCR from the 5' RACE reads. Seen here are 550,000 to 700,000 distinct CDR3 sequences, approximately 10% observed once, and the top ten hold around 3.2%. This clonotype appeared many times. Its specificity is unknown. The sample was also reused in another study, on yellow fever vaccine responses in identical twins.

The origin of this receptor is a woman younger than 30 in good health. The rearrangement links TRBV4-1 to TRBJ1-2; 11 nucleotides line up with TRBD1. Material for sequencing was PBMCs. The CDR3 is CASSPVIRGQGAAGYTF. The CDR3 DNA follows: TGCGCCAGCAGCCCGGTGATTAGAGGACAGGGGGCGGCTGGCTACACCTTC.